This T cell receptor beta chain was recorded in a study of metastatic and nonmetastatic thyroid tumors. Study overall: Comparative analysis of repertoires was undertaken across blood and tumor or nodule tissue obtained from malignant and benign thyroid patients.

This clone appeared many times. The antigen is unknown. Study-level results: In blood and tumor, TCR beta diversity was reportedly significantly higher in malignant thyroid tumors than in benign nodules.

Thyroid surgery was performed in patients who had received no treatment beforehand. TCRdb re-analyzed the PCR reads using MiXCR. There are approximately 69,000 clones in the sample; 14% occur only once, and 5% to 8% lies in the top ten. CDR3 length: 14 amino acids. Germline loops: CDR1 SGHAT, CDR2 FQNNGV. Deletions cut 5 bases from V and 0 bases from J, with 8 bases between. The J gene is TRBJ1-3, the V gene TRBV11-2; D may be TRBD1 (6 bases). Sequencing was carried out using blood. The source is a male donor with papillary thyroid cancer or a benign thyroid nodule (not recorded which). Some clones in this sample may be carry-over from other donors' samples. In DNA, the CDR3 is TGTGCCAGCAGCCTGGACAGCTCTGGAAACACCATATATTTT. Encoded protein: CASSLDSSGNTIYF.